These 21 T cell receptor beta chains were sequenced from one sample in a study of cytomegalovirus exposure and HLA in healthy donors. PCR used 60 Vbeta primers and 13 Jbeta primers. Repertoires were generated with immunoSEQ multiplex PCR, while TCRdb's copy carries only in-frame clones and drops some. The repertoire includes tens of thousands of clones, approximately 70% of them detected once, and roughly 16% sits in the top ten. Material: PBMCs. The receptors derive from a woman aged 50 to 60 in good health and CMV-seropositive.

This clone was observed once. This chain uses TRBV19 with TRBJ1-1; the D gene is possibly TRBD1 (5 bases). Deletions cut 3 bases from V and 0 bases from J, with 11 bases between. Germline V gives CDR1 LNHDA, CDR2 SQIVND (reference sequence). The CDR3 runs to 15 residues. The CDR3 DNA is TGTGCCAGTAGTATCCGGGGGGGGATGAACACTGAAGCTTTCTTT. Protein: CASSIRGGMNTEAFF.

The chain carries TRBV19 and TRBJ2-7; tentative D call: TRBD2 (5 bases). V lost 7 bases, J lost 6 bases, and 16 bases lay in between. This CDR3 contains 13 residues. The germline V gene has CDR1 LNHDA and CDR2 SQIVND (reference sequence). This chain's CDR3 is CASNPRAGREQYF. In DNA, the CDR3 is TGTGCCAGTAACCCCCGGGCGGGCCGCGAGCAGTACTTC.

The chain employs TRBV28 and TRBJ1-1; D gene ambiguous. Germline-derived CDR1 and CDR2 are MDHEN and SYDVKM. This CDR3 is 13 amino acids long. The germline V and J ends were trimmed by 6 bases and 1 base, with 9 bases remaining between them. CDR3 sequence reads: CASRFTPNTEAFF. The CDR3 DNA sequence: TGTGCCAGCAGATTTACACCGAACACTGAAGCTTTCTTT.

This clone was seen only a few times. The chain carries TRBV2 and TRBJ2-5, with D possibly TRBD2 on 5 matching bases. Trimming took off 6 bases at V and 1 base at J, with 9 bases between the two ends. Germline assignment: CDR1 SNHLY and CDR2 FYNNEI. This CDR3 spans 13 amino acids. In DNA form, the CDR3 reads TGTGCCAGCAGCCGGACTTCCCAAGAGACCCAGTACTTC. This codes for CASSRTSQETQYF.

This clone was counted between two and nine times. CDR3 region: CASSSGLADTDTQYF. The CDR3 region has the DNA TGTGCCAGCAGCTCAGGACTAGCGGACACAGATACGCAGTATTTT. The rearrangement links TRBV5-4 to TRBJ2-3; 10 nucleotides line up with TRBD2. Losses at the gene ends were 3 bases for V and 2 bases for J; bases not matched to a gene: 3. CDR1 and CDR2 from the germline V gene are SGHNT and YYREEE (reference sequence). This CDR3 is 15 amino acids long.

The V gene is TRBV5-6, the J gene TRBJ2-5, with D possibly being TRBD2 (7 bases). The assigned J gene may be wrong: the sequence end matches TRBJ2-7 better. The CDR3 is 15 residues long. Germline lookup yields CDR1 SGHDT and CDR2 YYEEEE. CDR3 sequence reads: CASSRGRGGRNEQYF. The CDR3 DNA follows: TGTGCCAGCAGCCGGGGGAGGGGGGGGCGTAACGAGCAGTACTTC.

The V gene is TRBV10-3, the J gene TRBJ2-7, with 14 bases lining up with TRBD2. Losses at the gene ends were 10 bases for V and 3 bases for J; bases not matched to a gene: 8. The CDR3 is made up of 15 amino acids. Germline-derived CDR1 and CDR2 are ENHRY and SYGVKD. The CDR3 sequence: CATGLGLAGVYEQYF. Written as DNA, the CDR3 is TGTGCCACCGGCCTGGGACTAGCGGGAGTCTACGAGCAGTACTTC.

The CDR3 here is CSVEVLGADYGYTF. The CDR3 coding sequence is TGCAGCGTTGAGGTCCTGGGGGCGGACTATGGCTACACCTTC. This chain links TRBV29-1 with TRBJ1-2, with TRBD1 as a possible D gene (6 bases). Germline loops: CDR1 SQVTM, CDR2 ANQGSEA. V lost 3 bases and J lost 3, with 14 bases in between. The length of the CDR3 is 14 residues.

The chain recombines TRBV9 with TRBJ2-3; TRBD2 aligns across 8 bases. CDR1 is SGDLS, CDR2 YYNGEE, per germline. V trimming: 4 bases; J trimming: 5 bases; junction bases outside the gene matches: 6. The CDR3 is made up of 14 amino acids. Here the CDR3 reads CASSYSGVRDTQYF. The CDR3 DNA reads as TGTGCCAGCAGCTATAGCGGGGTTAGAGATACGCAGTATTTT.

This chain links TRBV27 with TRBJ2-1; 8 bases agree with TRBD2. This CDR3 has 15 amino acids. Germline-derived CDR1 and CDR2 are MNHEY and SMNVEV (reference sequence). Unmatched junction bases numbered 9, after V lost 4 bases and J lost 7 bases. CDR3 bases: TGTGCCAGCAGTTCCCCAGCGGGAGTAAGGAATGAGCAGTTCTTC. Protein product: CASSSPAGVRNEQFF.

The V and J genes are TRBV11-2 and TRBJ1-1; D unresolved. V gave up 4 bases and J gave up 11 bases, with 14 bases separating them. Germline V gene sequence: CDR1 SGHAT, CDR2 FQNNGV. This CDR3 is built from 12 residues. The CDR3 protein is CASSSLGVDAFF. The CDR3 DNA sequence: TGTGCCAGCAGCTCCCTGGGCGTAGATGCTTTCTTT.

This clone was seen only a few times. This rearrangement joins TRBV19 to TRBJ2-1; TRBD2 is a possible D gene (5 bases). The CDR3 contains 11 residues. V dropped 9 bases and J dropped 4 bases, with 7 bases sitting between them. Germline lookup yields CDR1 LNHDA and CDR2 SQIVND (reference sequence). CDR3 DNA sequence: TGTGCCAGCGGACTGTACAATGAGCAGTTCTTC. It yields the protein CASGLYNEQFF.

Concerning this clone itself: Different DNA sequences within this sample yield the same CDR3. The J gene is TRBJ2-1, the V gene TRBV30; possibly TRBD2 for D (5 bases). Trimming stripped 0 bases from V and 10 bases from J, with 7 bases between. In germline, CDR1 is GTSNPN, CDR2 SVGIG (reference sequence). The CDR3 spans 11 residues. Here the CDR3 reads CAWSVGGEQFF. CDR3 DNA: TGTGCCTGGAGTGTAGGCGGGGAGCAGTTCTTC.

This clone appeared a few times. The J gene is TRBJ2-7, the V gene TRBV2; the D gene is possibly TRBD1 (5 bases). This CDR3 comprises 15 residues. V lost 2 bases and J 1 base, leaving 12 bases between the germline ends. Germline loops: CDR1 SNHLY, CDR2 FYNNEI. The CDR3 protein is CASSELQVLSYEQYF. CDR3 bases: TGTGCCAGCAGTGAATTACAGGTCCTTTCCTACGAGCAGTACTTC.

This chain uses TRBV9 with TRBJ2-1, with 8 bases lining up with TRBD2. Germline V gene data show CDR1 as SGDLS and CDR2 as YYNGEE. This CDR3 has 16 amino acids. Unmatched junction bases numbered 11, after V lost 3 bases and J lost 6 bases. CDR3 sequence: CASSATGTSVGNEQFF. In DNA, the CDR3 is TGTGCCAGCAGCGCCACCGGGACTAGTGTAGGCAATGAGCAGTTCTTC.

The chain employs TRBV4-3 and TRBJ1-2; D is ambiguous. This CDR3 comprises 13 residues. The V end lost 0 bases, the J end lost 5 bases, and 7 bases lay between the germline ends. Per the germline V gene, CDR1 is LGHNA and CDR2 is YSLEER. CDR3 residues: CASSQDGEYGYTF. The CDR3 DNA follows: TGCGCCAGCAGCCAAGATGGGGAGTATGGCTACACCTTC.

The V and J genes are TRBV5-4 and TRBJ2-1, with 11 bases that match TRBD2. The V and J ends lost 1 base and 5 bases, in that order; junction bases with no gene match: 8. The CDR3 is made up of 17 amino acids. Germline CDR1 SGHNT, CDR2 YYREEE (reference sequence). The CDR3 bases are TGTGCCAGCAGCTTGACTAGCGGGAGCCTCGCGAACAATGAGCAGTTCTTC. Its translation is CASSLTSGSLANNEQFF.

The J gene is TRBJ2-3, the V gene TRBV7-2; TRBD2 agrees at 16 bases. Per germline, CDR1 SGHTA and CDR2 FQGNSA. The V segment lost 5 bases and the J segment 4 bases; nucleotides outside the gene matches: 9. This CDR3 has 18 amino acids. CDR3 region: CASSVPGLAGGGADTQYF. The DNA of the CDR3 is TGTGCCAGCAGCGTTCCGGGACTAGCGGGAGGGGGGGCAGATACGCAGTATTTT.

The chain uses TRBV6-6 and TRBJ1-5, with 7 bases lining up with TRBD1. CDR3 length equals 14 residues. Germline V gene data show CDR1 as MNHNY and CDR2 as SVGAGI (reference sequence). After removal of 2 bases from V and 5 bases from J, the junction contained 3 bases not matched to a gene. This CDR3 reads CASSYATGDQPQHF. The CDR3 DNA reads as TGTGCCAGCAGTTACGCCACAGGGGATCAGCCCCAGCATTTT.

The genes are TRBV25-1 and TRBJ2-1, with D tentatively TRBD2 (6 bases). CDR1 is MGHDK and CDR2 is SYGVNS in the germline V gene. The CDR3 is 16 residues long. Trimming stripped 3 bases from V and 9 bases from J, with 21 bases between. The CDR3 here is CASSDWVRERLTEQFF. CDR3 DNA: TGTGCCAGCAGTGATTGGGTGCGGGAAAGGCTTACTGAGCAGTTCTTC.

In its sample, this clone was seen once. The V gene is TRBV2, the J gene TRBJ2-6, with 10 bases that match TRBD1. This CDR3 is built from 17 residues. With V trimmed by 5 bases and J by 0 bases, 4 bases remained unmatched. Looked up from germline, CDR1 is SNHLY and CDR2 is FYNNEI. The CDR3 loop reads CASSWTGGGSGANVLTF. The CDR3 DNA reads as TGTGCCAGCAGTTGGACAGGGGGGGGCTCTGGGGCCAACGTCCTGACTTTC.